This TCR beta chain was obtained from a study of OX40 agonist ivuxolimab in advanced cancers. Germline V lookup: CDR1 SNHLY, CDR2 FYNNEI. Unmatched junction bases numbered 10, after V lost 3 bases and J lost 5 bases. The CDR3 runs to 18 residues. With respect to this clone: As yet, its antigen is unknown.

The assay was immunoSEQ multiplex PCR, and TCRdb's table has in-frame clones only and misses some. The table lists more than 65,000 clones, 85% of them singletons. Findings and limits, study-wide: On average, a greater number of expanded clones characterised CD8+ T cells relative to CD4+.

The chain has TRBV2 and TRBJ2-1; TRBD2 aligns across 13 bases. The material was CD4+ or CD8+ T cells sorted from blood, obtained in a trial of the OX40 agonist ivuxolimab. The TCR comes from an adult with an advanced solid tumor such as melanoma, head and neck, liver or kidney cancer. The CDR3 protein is CASSDGLAGVGVNNEQFF. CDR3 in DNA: TGTGCCAGCAGTGACGGACTAGCGGGAGTCGGAGTTAACAATGAGCAGTTCTTC.